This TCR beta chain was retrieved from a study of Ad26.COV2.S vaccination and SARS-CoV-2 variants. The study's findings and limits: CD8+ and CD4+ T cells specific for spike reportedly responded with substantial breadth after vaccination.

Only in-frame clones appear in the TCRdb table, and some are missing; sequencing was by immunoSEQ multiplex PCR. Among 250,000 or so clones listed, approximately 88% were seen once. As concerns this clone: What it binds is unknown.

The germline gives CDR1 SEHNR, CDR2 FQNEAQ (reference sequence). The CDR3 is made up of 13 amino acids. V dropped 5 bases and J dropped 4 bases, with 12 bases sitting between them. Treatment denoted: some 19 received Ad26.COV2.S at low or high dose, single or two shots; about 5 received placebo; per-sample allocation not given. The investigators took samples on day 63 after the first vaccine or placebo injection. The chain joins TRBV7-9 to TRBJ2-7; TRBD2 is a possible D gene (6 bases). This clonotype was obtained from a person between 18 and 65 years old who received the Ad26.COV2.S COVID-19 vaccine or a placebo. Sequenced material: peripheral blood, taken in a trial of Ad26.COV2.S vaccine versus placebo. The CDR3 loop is CASSPGTSYEQYF. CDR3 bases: TGTGCCAGCAGCCCCGGGACTTCATACGAGCAGTACTTC.